The present T cell receptor (beta chain) was sequenced within a study of CD8 T cells in ankylosing spondylitis. Study outcomes and limitations: The study identified a TCR beta motif of under 10 highly homologous variants that appeared characteristic of ankylosing spondylitis blood.

Using quantitative 5'-RACE with molecular barcodes, the authors made TCR beta libraries. Each CDR3 protein is one row after TCRdb ran MiXCR on the 5' RACE reads. The sample contains around 770,000 distinct CDR3 sequences, roughly 10% of which appear only once. Comments on this clonotype: Its antigen remains unidentified.

The CDR3 extends over 14 amino acids. Germline trimming cut 0 bases from V and 9 bases from J; bases unmatched to any gene: 1. Germline V gives CDR1 LGHNA, CDR2 YSLEER. The sequenced sample consisted of blood, either unsorted or a sorted T cell fraction (not recorded which). This sequence joins TRBV4-3 and TRBJ2-1, with TRBD2 identical over 11 bases. This receptor was identified in a male donor with ankylosing spondylitis. CDR3 DNA sequence: TGCGCCAGCAGCCAAGATGGGACTAGCGGTGAGCAGTTCTTC. As protein: CASSQDGTSGEQFF.